Listed here is a single T cell receptor beta chain. Other DNA sequences in this specimen translate into the identical CDR3. The record originates from a study of tissue T cells after allogeneic stem cell transplantation. The wider study: Patients with graft-versus-host disease had grafts: four unmodified, three CD34-selected and T-cell-depleted.

The CDR3 length is 14 residues. Trimming took off 2 bases at V and 2 bases at J, with 6 bases between the two ends. CDR1 is MRHNA and CDR2 is SNTAGT in the germline V gene. Profiling relied on immunoSEQ multiplex PCR, and the TCRdb table lists in-frame clones only, not all of them. Of tens of thousands of clones listed, 85% to 90% are singletons. The chain couples TRBV6-4 to TRBJ2-2; the D gene is possibly TRBD2 (6 bases). The specimen comprised blood, sampled before transplantation. The source of this sequence is a woman aged 18 to 50 who later had graft-versus-host disease after an allogeneic stem cell transplant. This CDR3 is CASSDGTNTGELFF. The CDR3 bases are TGTGCCAGCAGTGACGGGACTAACACCGGGGAGCTGTTTTTT.